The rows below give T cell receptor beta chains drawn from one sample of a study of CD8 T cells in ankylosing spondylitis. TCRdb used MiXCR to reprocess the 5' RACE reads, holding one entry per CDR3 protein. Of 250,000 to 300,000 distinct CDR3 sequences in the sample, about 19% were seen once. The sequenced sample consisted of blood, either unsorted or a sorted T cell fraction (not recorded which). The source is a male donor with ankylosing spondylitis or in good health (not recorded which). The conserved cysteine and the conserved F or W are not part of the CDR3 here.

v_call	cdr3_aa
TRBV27	ASSLLTGIQETQY
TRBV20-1	SAREGEKLF
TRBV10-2	ASSVDRGKDEQF
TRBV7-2	ASSLAFGGDYGYT
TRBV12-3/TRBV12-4	ASSPSGSAAGELF
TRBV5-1	ASSSSSGGYTDTQY
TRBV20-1	SAPGNGGNQPQH
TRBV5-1	ASSLGQGSDTQY
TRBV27	ASKTGKSYNEQF
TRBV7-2	ASSEAADRGYEQF
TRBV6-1	ASTHWPPTGRGNEQF
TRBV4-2	ASSQDFLGLAALQETQY
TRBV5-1	ASSQAGGLQETQY
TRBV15	ATSRVGGMGETQY
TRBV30	AWSPLGRVYGNTIY
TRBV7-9	ASSLSRGALNEQF
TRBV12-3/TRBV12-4	ASSSGSMDNEQF
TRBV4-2	ASSQDPTSGESTDTQY
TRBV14	ASSQEIVRARNTGELF
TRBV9	ASSPYLSSYNEQF
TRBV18	ASSPTDSTGELF
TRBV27	ASGSPGSPLH
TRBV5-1	ASSPGPANSPLH
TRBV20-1	STSSGGFTDTQY
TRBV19	ASNTGHNTGELF
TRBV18	ASSPVGPREQF
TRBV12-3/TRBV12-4	ASSLRQKLNTEAF
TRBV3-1	ASSQETGWGSPLH
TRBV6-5	ASSYAQTVSYNEQF
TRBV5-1	ASSPEGPTGVNTEAF
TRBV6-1	ASSSRVSSYNSPLH
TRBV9	ASSVNGRGNNEQF
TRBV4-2	ASSQGRWQGDEKLF
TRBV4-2	ASSQVSSVNTGELF
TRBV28	ASSLSEIETSGRRWADTQY
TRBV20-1	SARQDGPETQY
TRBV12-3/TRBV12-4	ASGNSGKGQPQH